The entry that follows covers one T cell receptor beta chain sequence. This sample is part of a study of blood T cell repertoires in COVID-19. The ends were cut back, 9 bases at V and 2 bases at J, with 11 bases in the middle. There are 13 residues in the CDR3. In germline, CDR1 is LNHDA, CDR2 SQIVND (reference sequence). The repertoire was sequenced with immunoSEQ multiplex PCR; TCRdb's copy has only in-frame clones and lacks some. Among approximately 220,000 clones listed, roughly 90% were seen once. Sequencing was done on a sample of PBMCs or T cells enriched from blood (not recorded which). This rearrangement joins TRBV19 to TRBJ1-5, with D uncertain. The clonotype originates from a woman aged 30 to 39 who had recovered from COVID-19. Written as DNA, the CDR3 is TGTGCCAGCCGGGAGGGTGGCAATCAGCCCCAGCATTTT. Protein sequence: CASREGGNQPQHF.